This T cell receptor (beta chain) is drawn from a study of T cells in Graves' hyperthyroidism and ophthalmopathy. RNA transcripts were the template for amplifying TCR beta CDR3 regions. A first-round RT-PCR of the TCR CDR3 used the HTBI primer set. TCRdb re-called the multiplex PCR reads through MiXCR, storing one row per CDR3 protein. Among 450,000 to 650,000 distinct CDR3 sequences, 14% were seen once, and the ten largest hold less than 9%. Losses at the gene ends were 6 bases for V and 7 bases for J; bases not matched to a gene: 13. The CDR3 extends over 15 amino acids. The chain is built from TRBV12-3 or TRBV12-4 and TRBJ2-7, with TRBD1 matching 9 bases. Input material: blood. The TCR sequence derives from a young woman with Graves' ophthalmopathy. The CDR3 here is CASSATGTGPREQYF. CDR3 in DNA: TGTGCCAGCAGCGCGACCGGGACAGGGCCCCGGGAGCAGTACTTC.